This T cell receptor (beta chain) was sequenced for a study of T cell responses to AZD1222 COVID-19 vaccine. A word on this clone: The antigen is unknown.

Pooling was applied to second doses at about 4 or about 12 weeks. The study's findings and limits: Researchers took repertoire samples only after the peak T cell response had come. With dominance at 160-218 and 743-854, vaccine-associated CD4 TCRs spanned spike. Most donors were white British and more were female, and clonal diversity was possibly underestimated.

Generated by immunoSEQ multiplex PCR, the TCRdb table keeps only in-frame clones and is missing some. The data contain about 120,000 clones, about 92% of them seen just once; the ten biggest clones take up 4% to 6%. The sequence came from an adult who received the AZD1222 COVID-19 vaccine. This specimen consisted of peripheral blood, obtained 28 days after the second AZD1222 dose.

The CDR3 nucleotides read TGTGCCAGCAGCTTAGTTGGTCAGAACGAGCAGTACTTC. Its translation: CASSLVGQNEQYF. The J gene is TRBJ2-7, the V gene TRBV11-2; D remains unclear. CDR1 and CDR2 from the germline V gene are SGHAT and FQNNGV. CDR3 length: 13 amino acids. The V end lost 1 base, the J end lost 5 bases, and 9 bases lay between the germline ends. Combining the CDR3 with reference TRBV11-2 and TRBJ2-7 gives the whole variable domain EAGVAQSPRYKIIEKRQSVAFWCNPISGHATLYWYQQILGQGPKLLIQFQNNGVVDDSQLPKDRFSAERLKGVDSTLKIQPAKLEDSAVYLCASSLVGQNEQYFGPGTRLTVT.